The sample holds many counts of the clone carrying this T cell receptor beta chain. The antigen is not known. This CDR3 is built from 14 residues. Trimming stripped 1 base from V and 6 bases from J, with 10 bases between. CDR1 is SGHTA and CDR2 is FQGNSA in the germline V gene. This specimen belongs to a study of T cell repertoires in cytomegalovirus infection. Study outcomes and limitations: Based on cumulative public TCR beta family frequency, carriers of CMV plus the relevant HLA were identified.

Each CDR3 protein is one row after TCRdb ran MiXCR on the reads. The table lists 310,000 or so distinct CDR3 sequences, roughly 17% of them singletons. The gene calls are TRBV7-2 and TRBJ1-5; possible D gene TRBD1, 5 bases. Material for sequencing was PBMCs. The sequence was collected from a human donor in good health (CMV status not recorded). Some clones in this sample may be carry-over from other donors' samples. DNA for the CDR3: TGTGCCAGCAGCTTAGGGGCTCAGGGTCAGCCCCAGCATTTT. As protein: CASSLGAQGQPQHF.